The 10 T cell receptor beta chains below were found in one sample sequenced in a study of cytomegalovirus exposure and HLA in healthy donors. PCR employed 60 Vbeta and 13 Jbeta primers. Generated by immunoSEQ multiplex PCR, the TCRdb table keeps only in-frame clones and is missing some. The data hold about 100,000 clones, with 76% observed a single time. Sequenced sample: PBMCs. The receptors were sampled from a woman aged 50 to 65 in good health and CMV-seropositive.

This chain connects TRBV7-3 to TRBJ2-3; 7 bases are shared with TRBD2. V was pared by 4 bases and J by 2 bases, with 9 bases of the junction left unmatched. This CDR3 is built from 16 residues. CDR1 and CDR2 from the germline V gene are SGHTA and FQGTGA. The CDR3 region has the DNA TGTGCCAGCAGCTACTCGGGAGGAAACCCCACAGATACGCAGTATTTT. This encodes CASSYSGGNPTDTQYF.

The chain combines TRBV29-1 with TRBJ1-1, with 8 nucleotides matching TRBD1. The germline V gene has CDR1 SQVTM and CDR2 ANQGSEA. This CDR3 is 15 amino acids long. The V segment lost 6 bases and the J segment 3 bases; nucleotides outside the gene matches: 12. The CDR3 region is CSVYPEPGGYTEAFF. In DNA form, the CDR3 reads TGCAGCGTCTACCCGGAACCAGGGGGCTACACTGAAGCTTTCTTT. Complete variable domain (other parts from reference TRBV29-1 and TRBJ1-1): SAVISQKPSRDICQRGTSLTIQCQVDSQVTMMFWYRQQPGQSLTLIATANQGSEATYESGFVIDKFPISRPNLTFSTLTVSNMSPEDSSIYLCSVYPEPGGYTEAFFGQGTRLTVV.

The V call is TRBV6-5, the J call TRBJ1-2; no clear D gene. V shed 4 bases and J shed 7 bases, with 10 bases lying between them. This CDR3 contains 12 residues. Germline V gives CDR1 MNHEY, CDR2 SVGAGI. CDR3 sequence: CASSSEEVGYTF. The CDR3 DNA reads TGTGCCAGCAGTTCCGAGGAGGTTGGCTACACCTTC.

The chain carries TRBV14 and TRBJ2-3; D ambiguous. In germline, CDR1 is SGHDN, CDR2 FVKESK. The germline V and J ends were trimmed by 1 base and 2 bases, with 10 bases remaining between them. There are 15 residues in the CDR3. This CDR3 reads CASSQGELVTDTQYF. The CDR3 nucleotides are TGTGCCAGCAGCCAAGGAGAATTGGTCACAGATACGCAGTATTTT.

The chain links TRBV27 to TRBJ2-7; D may be TRBD2 (6 bases). Looked up from germline, CDR1 is MNHEY and CDR2 is SMNVEV (reference sequence). V was trimmed by 2 bases and J by 1 base, leaving 24 bases between them. CDR3 length: 19 residues. In DNA form, the CDR3 reads TGTGCCAGCAGTTTAAGGGCCAGGAGACCGCGGGGCAGTTCCTACGAGCAGTACTTC. Amino acid sequence: CASSLRARRPRGSSYEQYF.

The J gene is TRBJ1-1, the V gene TRBV7-3; D may be TRBD1 (6 bases). The V and J ends lost 0 bases and 7 bases respectively, with 15 bases between them. Germline CDR1 and CDR2: SGHTA and FQGTGA. There are 15 residues in the CDR3. The CDR3 loop is CASSLTPAGVNEAFF. The CDR3 DNA reads as TGTGCCAGCAGCTTAACCCCAGCAGGGGTGAATGAAGCTTTCTTT. Full variable domain (remainder filled in from reference TRBV7-3 and TRBJ1-1): GAGVSQTPSNKVTEKGKYVELRCDPISGHTALYWYRQSLGQGPEFLIYFQGTGAADDSGLPNDRFFAVRPEGSVSTLKIQRTERGDSAVYLCASSLTPAGVNEAFFGQGTRLTVV.

The rearrangement joins TRBV2 to TRBJ1-4; 8 positions match TRBD1. V gave up 6 bases and J gave up 6 bases; unmatched junction bases: 6. CDR3 length: 14 amino acids. The germline V gene encodes CDR1 SNHLY and CDR2 FYNNEI. The CDR3 here is CASRNRGRDEKLFF. In nucleotides, the CDR3 is TGTGCCAGCAGAAACAGGGGGAGGGATGAAAAACTGTTTTTT.

This sequence joins TRBV5-1 and TRBJ2-1; perhaps TRBD2 as D (6 bases). Germline V CDR1 and CDR2: SGHRS, YFSETQ. This CDR3 has 14 residues. V lost 4 bases and J 5 bases, leaving 13 bases between the germline ends. CDR3 in DNA: TGCGCCAGCAGCCCGGGACTCGCTAACAATGAGCAGTTCTTC. This encodes CASSPGLANNEQFF. The full variable domain, its missing parts supplied by reference TRBV5-1 and TRBJ2-1, is KAGVTQTPRYLIKTRGQQVTLSCSPISGHRSVSWYQQTPGQGLQFLFEYFSETQRNKGNFPGRFSGRQFSNSRSEMNVSTLELGDSALYLCASSPGLANNEQFFGPGTRLTVL.

CDR3 region: CASSQDRAGRVFF. For the CDR3, the DNA is TGTGCCAGCAGCCAAGATCGGGCAGGGCGCGTATTCTTT. J is TRBJ1-1 and V is TRBV14; a weak D match, TRBD1 (5 bases). V was pared by 0 bases and J by 14 bases, with 16 bases between. Germline V lookup: CDR1 SGHDN, CDR2 FVKESK. This CDR3 comprises 13 residues.

In DNA form, the CDR3 reads TGTGCCTGGAGTGTAGGGACAGGACACACTGAAGCTTTCTTT. Protein sequence: CAWSVGTGHTEAFF. The rearrangement uses TRBV30 and TRBJ1-1, with 8 bases aligning to TRBD1. J lost 3 bases, V lost 0 bases, and 3 bases had no gene match. CDR1 and CDR2 (germline): GTSNPN, SVGIG (reference sequence). The CDR3 has 14 residues.